Below are 8 T cell receptor beta chains sequenced from a single sample in a study of OX40 agonist ivuxolimab in advanced cancers. Libraries were prepared by immunoSEQ multiplex PCR; TCRdb keeps only in-frame clonotypes and omits some of them. Here the sample spans about 73,000 clones, 70% to 90% being singletons. Here the sequenced sample was CD4+ or CD8+ T cells sorted from blood, taken in a trial of the OX40 agonist ivuxolimab. The receptors derive from an adult with an advanced solid tumor such as melanoma, head and neck, liver or kidney cancer.

V gene TRBV7-2 combines with J gene TRBJ2-7; D not resolved. The germline V and J ends were trimmed by 1 base and 2 bases, with 6 bases remaining between them. CDR1 is SGHTA and CDR2 is FQGNSA in the germline V gene. This CDR3 region has 13 residues. The CDR3, as DNA: TGTGCCAGCAGCTTAGTAGTCCCCTACGAGCAGTACTTC. Protein sequence: CASSLVVPYEQYF.

The CDR3 spells CASSVDPRGGTEAFF. DNA of the CDR3: TGTGCCAGCAGCGTAGATCCCAGGGGAGGAACTGAAGCTTTCTTT. This chain connects TRBV9 to TRBJ1-1; maybe TRBD1 (6 bases). Germline V gene sequence: CDR1 SGDLS, CDR2 YYNGEE. The CDR3 loop spans 15 amino acids. V lost 0 bases and J 5 bases, leaving 14 bases between the germline ends.

V usage is TRBV25-1 and J usage is TRBJ2-6; unclear D gene. Trimming stripped 5 bases from V and 4 bases from J, with 18 bases between. The germline gives CDR1 MGHDK, CDR2 SYGVNS. This CDR3 has 17 residues. Here the CDR3 DNA reads TGTGCCAGCAGTCCCCAGACCCAGGTCGCCGGGGCCAACGTCCTGACTTTC. Residues: CASSPQTQVAGANVLTF.

The chain is built from TRBV7-6 and TRBJ1-5; D unclear. The CDR3 contains 15 residues. Trimming stripped 3 bases from V and 0 bases from J, with 9 bases between. Germline V CDR1 and CDR2: SGHVS, FNYEAQ. The CDR3 reads CASSFFPHSNQPQHF. The DNA for the CDR3 is TGTGCCAGCAGCTTTTTCCCCCATAGCAATCAGCCCCAGCATTTT.

The V call is TRBV19, the J call TRBJ2-7; D possibly corresponds to TRBD1 (5 bases). The V gene lost 1 base and the J gene lost 3 bases, with 7 bases spanning the gap. The CDR3 contains 13 residues. Germline-derived CDR1 and CDR2 are LNHDA and SQIVND (reference sequence). The CDR3 DNA reads TGTGCCAGTAGTATAGGGCAGGGCTACGAGCAGTACTTC. Amino acid sequence: CASSIGQGYEQYF. Supplemented by reference TRBV19 and TRBJ2-7, the full variable domain reads DGGITQSPKYLFRKEGQNVTLSCEQNLNHDAMYWYRQDPGQGLRLIYYSQIVNDFQKGDIAEGYSVSREKKESFPLTVTSAQKNPTAFYLCASSIGQGYEQYFGPGTRLTVT.

The chain uses TRBV30 and TRBJ2-2; D is unclear. V dropped 4 bases and J dropped 3 bases, with 6 bases sitting between them. Germline V gene sequence: CDR1 GTSNPN, CDR2 SVGIG (reference sequence). This CDR3 is 12 amino acids long. The DNA for the CDR3 is TGTGCCTGGATGAGCTACACCGGGGAGCTGTTTTTT. It codes for CAWMSYTGELFF.

This clone was counted a single time. The V call is TRBV11-2, the J call TRBJ1-5, with D maybe TRBD1 (5 bases). Trimming took off 4 bases at V and 9 bases at J, with 7 bases between the two ends. The CDR3 consists of 11 residues. Per the germline V gene, CDR1 is SGHAT and CDR2 is FQNNGV. In DNA form, the CDR3 reads TGTGCCAGCAGCTCCCAGGGGCCCCAGCATTTT. Protein sequence: CASSSQGPQHF. The complete variable domain, with remaining parts taken from reference TRBV11-2 and TRBJ1-5, reads EAGVAQSPRYKIIEKRQSVAFWCNPISGHATLYWYQQILGQGPKLLIQFQNNGVVDDSQLPKDRFSAERLKGVDSTLKIQPAKLEDSAVYLCASSSQGPQHFGDGTRLSIL.

V usage is TRBV7-6 and J usage is TRBJ2-7, with D perhaps given as TRBD1 or TRBD2 (5 bases each). Germline CDR1 SGHVS, CDR2 FNYEAQ. The V and J ends lost 3 bases and 7 bases respectively, with 13 bases between them. This CDR3 has 13 residues. The CDR3 here is CASSFRDPREQYF. The CDR3 coding sequence is TGTGCCAGCAGCTTCCGGGACCCCAGGGAGCAGTACTTC. Together with reference TRBV7-6 and TRBJ2-7, the CDR3 gives the full variable domain: GAGVSQSPRYKVTKRGQDVALRCDPISGHVSLYWYRQALGQGPEFLTYFNYEAQQDKSGLPNDRFSAERPEGSISTLTIQRTEQRDSAMYRCASSFRDPREQYFGPGTRLTVT.